This TCR beta chain was recorded in a study of blood T cell repertoires in COVID-19. Method: immunoSEQ multiplex PCR; TCRdb's copy keeps in-frame clones and lacks some. The repertoire includes some 380,000 clones, roughly 86% of them detected once, and approximately 2.1% sits in the top ten. This sequence originates from a woman between 40 and 50 years old with acute COVID-19. The sample consisted of PBMCs or T cells enriched from blood (not recorded which).

The CDR3 region has the DNA TGTGCCAGTAGTATAGGTCTAGCGGGGTCCAATGAGCAGTTCTTC. Amino acids: CASSIGLAGSNEQFF. J is TRBJ2-1 and V is TRBV19, with TRBD2 matching over 9 bases. Losses at the gene ends were 1 base for V and 6 bases for J; bases not matched to a gene: 4. From germline, CDR1 is LNHDA and CDR2 SQIVND (reference sequence). CDR3 size: 15 residues.